What follows are 17 T cell receptor beta chains derived from one specimen sequenced in a study of tumor and adjacent non-tumor tissue in lung cancer. RNA was extracted from bulk tissue without any cell sorting. TCRbeta libraries were built with three rounds of nested PCR, modified from ARM-PCR. A single record per CDR3 protein comes from TCRdb applying MiXCR to the multiplex PCR reads. In the table there are fewer than 120,000 distinct CDR3 sequences, around 82% of which are singletons. The sequenced sample consisted of lung tumor tissue. Receptor source: a man aged 65-85 years with non-small cell lung cancer.

On this clonotype itself: Here the CDR3 omits its conserved ending phenylalanine or tryptophan, so a read error is the likely source. The CDR3 nucleotides read TGTGCCAGCAGCTTAGACAAAACACAGGTAATTAACAATGAGCAGTTCTTA. It encodes CASSLDKTQVINNEQFL. This chain joins TRBV7-8 and TRBJ2-1, with D possibly TRBD1 on 5 matching bases. The CDR3 runs to 17 residues. V was shortened by 1 base and J by 5 bases, with 18 bases between the two germline ends. Per germline, CDR1 SGHVS and CDR2 FQNEAQ.

The J gene is TRBJ2-7, the V gene TRBV29-1; possibly TRBD1 or TRBD2 for D (5 bases each). V lost 3 bases to trimming and J lost 4 bases, with 19 bases between them. This CDR3 has 15 amino acids. CDR1 is SQVTM, CDR2 ANQGSEA, per germline. Here the CDR3 reads CSVDKRGGRPYEQYF. The CDR3 DNA sequence: TGCAGCGTTGACAAACGTGGGGGTAGGCCTTACGAGCAGTACTTC.

The sample holds one count of this clonotype. The junction and the germline gene differ at one end; a read error may be behind it. The chain is built from TRBV9 and TRBJ1-2; D call uncertain. The CDR3 is 14 residues long. Germline V gene lookup returns CDR1 SGDLS and CDR2 YYNGEE. In nucleotides, the CDR3 is TGTGCCAACAGCGTAGATCGTGGTAACTATGGCTACACTTTC. Protein: CANSVDRGNYGYTF.

Comments on this clonotype: One end of the junction fails to match germline, which may point to a read error. The chain links TRBV29-1 to TRBJ2-1, with a possible D match to TRBD1 (6 bases). The CDR3 runs 14 residues. Germline loops: CDR1 SQVTM, CDR2 ANQGSEA. CDR3 protein: CSAHRQGSYSEQLF. The CDR3 coding sequence is TGCAGCGCCCATAGGCAGGGGTCCTACAGTGAGCAGCTCTTC.

In regard to this clonotype: The junction and the germline gene differ at one end; a read error may be behind it. V gene TRBV11-2 combines with J gene TRBJ2-1, with D perhaps assigned TRBD1 or TRBD2 (5 bases each). Germline lookup yields CDR1 SGHAT and CDR2 FQNNGV. The CDR3 loop spans 14 amino acids. CDR3 bases: TGTGCCATCAGCTTAGCGAGACAGCACAATGAGCAGCTCTTC. Translated, it gives CAISLARQHNEQLF.

V gene TRBV4-3 combines with J gene TRBJ1-1, with D perhaps matching TRBD1 (5 bases). The CDR3 is made up of 14 amino acids. CDR1 and CDR2 (germline): LGHNA, YSLEER. The germline V and J ends were trimmed by 11 bases and 9 bases, with 25 bases remaining between them. The CDR3 region has the DNA TGCGCCGACAGCCAAGATCTCGGGGACGGGAAAGCTTTCTTT. Translated: CADSQDLGDGKAFF.

The chain recombines TRBV20-1 with TRBJ1-5; weak D call: TRBD1 (6 bases). V was shortened by 6 bases and J by 8 bases, with 23 bases between the two germline ends. The germline V gene encodes CDR1 DFQATT and CDR2 SNEGSKA (reference sequence). The CDR3 sequence is 15 residues long. This CDR3 is CSAGGRGLSQKPQHF. In DNA form, the CDR3 reads TGCAGTGCCGGAGGACGGGGGCTCTCGCAGAAGCCCCAGCATTTT.

The CDR3 spells CASSIRDPSYNEHFF. CDR3 bases: TGTGCCAGCAGTATCCGGGATCCTTCCTACAATGAACATTTCTTC. The rearrangement uses TRBV6-5 and TRBJ2-1; possible D gene TRBD2, 5 bases. CDR1 and CDR2 from the germline V gene are MNHEY and SVGAGI. The CDR3 has 15 residues. The germline V and J ends were trimmed by 5 bases and 16 bases, with 27 bases remaining between them.

As for this clonotype: One end of the junction is discordant with germline, which a read error may explain. The V and J genes are TRBV6-2 or TRBV6-3 and TRBJ2-3, with 7 bases lining up with TRBD1. The CDR3 totals 16 residues. Germline-derived CDR1 and CDR2 are MNHEY and SVGEGT. The CDR3 region is CANSFYQGEREHTQYF. The CDR3 DNA is TGTGCCAACAGTTTCTATCAGGGGGAGAGGGAGCATACGCAGTATTTT.

The sample holds many counts of this clonotype. The chain's CDR3 is CASSSRVYYGYTF. CDR3 in DNA: TGTGCCAGCAGTTCTCGGGTCTACTATGGCTACACCTTC. The chain is built from TRBV12-3 or TRBV12-4 and TRBJ1-2; D ambiguous. The CDR3 is made up of 13 amino acids. Trimming removed 4 bases at V and 3 bases at J, with 9 bases between.

As for this clonotype: A read error may produce the germline difference seen at one junction end. V gene TRBV12-3 or TRBV12-4 combines with J gene TRBJ1-2; D is uncertain. This CDR3 contains 11 residues. CDR3 sequence: CTRTLGDGYIF. CDR3 bases: TGTACCAGGACCCTGGGAGATGGCTACATCTTC.

Notes on this clonotype: Compared with germline, one end of the junction differs, possibly owing to a read error. The gene calls are TRBV11-3 and TRBJ2-1; the D gene is possibly TRBD2 (6 bases). The germline CDR1 and CDR2 sequences are SGHNT and YENEEA. This CDR3 spans 14 amino acids. CDR3 region: CASTLGGSSNEKFF. CDR3 nucleotides: TGTGCCAGCACCCTCGGGGGTAGCTCTAATGAGAAGTTCTTC.

This chain joins TRBV6-2 or TRBV6-3 and TRBJ2-7; 7 bases map to TRBD1. The CDR3 extends over 12 amino acids. Unmatched junction bases numbered 5, after V lost 8 bases and J lost 4 bases. Germline CDR1 MNHEY, CDR2 SVGEGT. The CDR3 is CASCGQVYEQYF. The CDR3 region has the DNA TGTGCCAGCTGTGGACAGGTTTACGAGCAGTACTTC.

V usage is TRBV28 and J usage is TRBJ2-7; D is unresolved. Germline CDR1 reads MDHEN; CDR2 reads SYDVKM. V lost 2 bases and J 6 bases, leaving 14 bases between the germline ends. This CDR3 spans 14 amino acids. The DNA for the CDR3 is TGTGCCAGCAGTTTAGGCACTGCCCTATTCGAGCAGTACTTC. The encoded protein is CASSLGTALFEQYF. The full variable domain, rest sourced from reference TRBV28 and TRBJ2-7, is DVKVTQSSRYLVKRTGEKVFLECVQDMDHENMFWYRQDPGLGLRLIYFSYDVKMKEKGDIPEGYSVSREKKERFSLILESASTNQTSMYLCASSLGTALFEQYFGPGTRLTVT.

In the case of this clonotype: Compared with germline, one end of the junction differs, possibly owing to a read error. The chain combines TRBV6-2 or TRBV6-3 with TRBJ2-1; the match to TRBD2 covers 8 bases. Germline V gene lookup returns CDR1 MNHEY and CDR2 SVGEGT. This CDR3 region has 15 residues. For the CDR3, the DNA is TGTACCAGCAATCCGGGACTAGGCAATACCAATGAGCAGATCTTC. As protein: CTSNPGLGNTNEQIF.

The chain carries TRBV12-3 or TRBV12-4 and TRBJ2-3; a possible D gene is TRBD1 (6 bases). V was pared by 7 bases and J by 3 bases, with 17 bases between. The CDR3 covers 15 residues. CDR3 amino acids: CASMRTRGTTDTQYF. DNA of the CDR3: TGTGCCAGCATGAGAACTAGGGGGACAACAGATACGCAGTATTTT.

Turning to this clonotype: A read error may produce the germline difference seen at one junction end. V is TRBV6-1 and J is TRBJ1-2; TRBD1 matches 9 bases. The CDR3 is 13 residues long. CDR1 and CDR2 from the germline V gene are MNHNS and SASEGT. The CDR3 protein is CASRGGQGHGHTF. CDR3 sequence (DNA): TGTGCCAGCCGTGGCGGACAGGGGCATGGCCACACCTTC.